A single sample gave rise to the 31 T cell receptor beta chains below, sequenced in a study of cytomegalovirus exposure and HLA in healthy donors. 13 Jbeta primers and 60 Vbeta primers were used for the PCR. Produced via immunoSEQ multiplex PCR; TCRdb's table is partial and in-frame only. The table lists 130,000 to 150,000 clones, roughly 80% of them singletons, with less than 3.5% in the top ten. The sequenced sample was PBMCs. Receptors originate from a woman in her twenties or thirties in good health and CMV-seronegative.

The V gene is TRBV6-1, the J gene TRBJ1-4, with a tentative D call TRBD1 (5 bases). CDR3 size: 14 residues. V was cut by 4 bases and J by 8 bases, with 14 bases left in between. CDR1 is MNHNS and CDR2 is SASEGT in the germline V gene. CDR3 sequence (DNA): TGTGCCAGCAGTGCCCTACAGGCGGGGGAAAAACTGTTTTTT. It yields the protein CASSALQAGEKLFF.

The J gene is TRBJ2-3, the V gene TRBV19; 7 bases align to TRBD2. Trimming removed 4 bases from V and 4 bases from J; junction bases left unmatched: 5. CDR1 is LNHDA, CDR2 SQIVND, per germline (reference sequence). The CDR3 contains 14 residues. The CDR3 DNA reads TGTGCCAGTAGTACCAAGACTAGCTCAGATACGCAGTATTTT. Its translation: CASSTKTSSDTQYF.

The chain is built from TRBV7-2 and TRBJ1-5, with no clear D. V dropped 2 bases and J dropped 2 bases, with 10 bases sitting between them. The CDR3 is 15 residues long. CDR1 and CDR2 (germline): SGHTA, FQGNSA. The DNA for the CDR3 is TGTGCCAGCAGCTTATCCGTGGCCGGCAATCAGCCCCAGCATTTT. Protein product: CASSLSVAGNQPQHF.

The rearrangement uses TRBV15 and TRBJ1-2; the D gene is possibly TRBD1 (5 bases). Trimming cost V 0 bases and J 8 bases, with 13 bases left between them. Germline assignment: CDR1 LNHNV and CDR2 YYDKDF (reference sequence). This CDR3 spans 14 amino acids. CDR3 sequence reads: CATSRDQAGYGYTF. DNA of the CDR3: TGTGCCACCAGCAGAGATCAGGCAGGGTACGGCTACACCTTC. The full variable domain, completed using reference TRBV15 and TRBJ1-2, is DAMVIQNPRYQVTQFGKPVTLSCSQTLNHNVMYWYQQKSSQAPKLLFHYYDKDFNNEADTPDNFQSRRPNTSFCFLDIRSPGLGDTAMYLCATSRDQAGYGYTFGSGTRLTVV.

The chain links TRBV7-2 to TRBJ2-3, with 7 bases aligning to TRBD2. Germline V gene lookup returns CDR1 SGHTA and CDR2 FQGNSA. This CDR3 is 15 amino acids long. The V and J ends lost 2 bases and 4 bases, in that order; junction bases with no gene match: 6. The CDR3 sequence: CASSLRGVGADTQYF. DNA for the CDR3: TGTGCCAGCAGCTTACGGGGGGTAGGAGCAGATACGCAGTATTTT.

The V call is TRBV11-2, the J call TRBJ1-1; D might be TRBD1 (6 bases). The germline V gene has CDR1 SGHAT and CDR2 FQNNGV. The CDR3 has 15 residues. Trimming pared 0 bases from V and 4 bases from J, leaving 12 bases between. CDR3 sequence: CASSLEGGAGTEAFF. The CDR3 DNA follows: TGTGCCAGCAGCTTAGAGGGGGGGGCAGGCACTGAAGCTTTCTTT. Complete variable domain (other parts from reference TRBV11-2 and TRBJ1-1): EAGVAQSPRYKIIEKRQSVAFWCNPISGHATLYWYQQILGQGPKLLIQFQNNGVVDDSQLPKDRFSAERLKGVDSTLKIQPAKLEDSAVYLCASSLEGGAGTEAFFGQGTRLTVV.

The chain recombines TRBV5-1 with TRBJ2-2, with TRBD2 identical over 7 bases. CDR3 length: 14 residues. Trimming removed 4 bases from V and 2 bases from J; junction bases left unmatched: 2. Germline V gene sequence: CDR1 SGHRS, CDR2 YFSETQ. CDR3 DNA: TGCGCCAGCAGCCCGGGAGGAAACACCGGGGAGCTGTTTTTT. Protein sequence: CASSPGGNTGELFF.

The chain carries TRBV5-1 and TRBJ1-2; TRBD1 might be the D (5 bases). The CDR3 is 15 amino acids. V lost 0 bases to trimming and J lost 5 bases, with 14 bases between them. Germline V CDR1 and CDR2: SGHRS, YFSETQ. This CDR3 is CASSLVDATEYGYTF. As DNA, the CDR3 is TGCGCCAGCAGCTTGGTCGACGCGACAGAATATGGCTACACCTTC.

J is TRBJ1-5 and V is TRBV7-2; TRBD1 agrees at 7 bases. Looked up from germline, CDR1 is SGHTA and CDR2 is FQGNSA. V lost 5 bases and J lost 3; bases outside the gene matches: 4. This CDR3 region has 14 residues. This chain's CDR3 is CASSNRGDNQPQHF. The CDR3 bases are TGTGCCAGCAGCAACAGGGGTGACAATCAGCCCCAGCATTTT.

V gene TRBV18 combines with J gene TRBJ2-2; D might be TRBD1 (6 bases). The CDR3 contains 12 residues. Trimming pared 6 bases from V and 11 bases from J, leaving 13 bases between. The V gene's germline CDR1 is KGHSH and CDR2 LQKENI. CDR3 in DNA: TGTGCCAGCTCCCCGGGGACAATCGAGCTGTTTTTT. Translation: CASSPGTIELFF.

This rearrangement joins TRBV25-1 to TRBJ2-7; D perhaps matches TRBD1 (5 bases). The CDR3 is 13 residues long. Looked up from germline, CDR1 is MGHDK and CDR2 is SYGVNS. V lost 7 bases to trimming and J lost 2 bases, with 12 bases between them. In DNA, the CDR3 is TGTGCCAGCACACAGACAGATACCTACGAGCAGTACTTC. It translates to CASTQTDTYEQYF.

Written as DNA, the CDR3 is TGTGCCAGCAGCATACAGGGCACTAATGAAAAACTGTTTTTT. Translating gives CASSIQGTNEKLFF. The chain couples TRBV5-4 to TRBJ1-4, with a tentative D call TRBD1 (6 bases). Looked up from germline, CDR1 is SGHNT and CDR2 is YYREEE (reference sequence). Trimming took off 4 bases at V and 2 bases at J, with 9 bases between the two ends. The CDR3 contains 14 residues.

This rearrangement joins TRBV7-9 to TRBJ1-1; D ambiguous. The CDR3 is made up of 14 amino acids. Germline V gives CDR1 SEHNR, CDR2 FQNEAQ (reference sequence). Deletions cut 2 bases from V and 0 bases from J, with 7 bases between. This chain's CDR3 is CASSLQTVNTEAFF. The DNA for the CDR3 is TGTGCCAGCAGCTTACAAACAGTGAACACTGAAGCTTTCTTT.

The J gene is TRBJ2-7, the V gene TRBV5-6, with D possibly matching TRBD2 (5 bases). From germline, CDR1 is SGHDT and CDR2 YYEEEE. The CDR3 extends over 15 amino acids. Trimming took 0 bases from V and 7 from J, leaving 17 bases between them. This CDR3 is CASSLAGDYGREQYF. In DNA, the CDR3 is TGTGCCAGCAGCTTGGCAGGAGACTACGGAAGGGAGCAGTACTTC.

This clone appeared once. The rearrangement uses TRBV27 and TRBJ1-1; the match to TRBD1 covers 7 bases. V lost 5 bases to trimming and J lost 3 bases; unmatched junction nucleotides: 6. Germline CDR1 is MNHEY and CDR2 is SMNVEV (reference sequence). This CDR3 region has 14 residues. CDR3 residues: CASSLAGTDTEAFF. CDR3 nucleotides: TGTGCCAGCAGTCTGGCCGGGACAGACACTGAAGCTTTCTTT.

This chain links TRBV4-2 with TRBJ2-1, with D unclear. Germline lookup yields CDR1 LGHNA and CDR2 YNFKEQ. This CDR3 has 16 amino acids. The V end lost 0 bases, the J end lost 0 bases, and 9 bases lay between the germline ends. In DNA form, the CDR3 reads TGTGCCAGCAGCCAAGACGTCCACAGCTCCTACAATGAGCAGTTCTTC. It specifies CASSQDVHSSYNEQFF.

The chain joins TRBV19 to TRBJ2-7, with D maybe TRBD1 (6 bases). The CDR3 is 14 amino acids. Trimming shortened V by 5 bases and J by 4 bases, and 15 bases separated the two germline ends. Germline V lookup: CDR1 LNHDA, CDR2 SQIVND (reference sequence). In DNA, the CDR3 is TGTGCCAGTAGTTCGACCCGGGACATTTACGAGCAGTACTTC. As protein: CASSSTRDIYEQYF.

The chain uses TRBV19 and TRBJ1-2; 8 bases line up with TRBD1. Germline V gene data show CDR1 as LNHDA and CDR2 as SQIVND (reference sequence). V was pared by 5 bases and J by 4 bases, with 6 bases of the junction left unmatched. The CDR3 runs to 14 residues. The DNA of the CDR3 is TGTGCCAGTAGTTCCAGGGGGCGCGGCTATGGCTACACCTTC. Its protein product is CASSSRGRGYGYTF.

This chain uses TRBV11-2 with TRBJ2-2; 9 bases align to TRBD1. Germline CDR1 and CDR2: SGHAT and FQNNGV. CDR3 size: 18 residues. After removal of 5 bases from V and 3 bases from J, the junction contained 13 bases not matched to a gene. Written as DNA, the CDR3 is TGTGCCAGCAGCCCTGAGCTCGGACAGGGGCACTACACCGGGGAGCTGTTTTTT. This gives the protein CASSPELGQGHYTGELFF.

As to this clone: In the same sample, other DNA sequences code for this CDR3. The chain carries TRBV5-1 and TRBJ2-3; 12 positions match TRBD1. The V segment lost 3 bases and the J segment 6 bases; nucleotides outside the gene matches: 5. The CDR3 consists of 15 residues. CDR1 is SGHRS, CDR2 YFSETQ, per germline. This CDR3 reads CASSYRDRGRDTQYF. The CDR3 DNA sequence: TGCGCCAGCAGCTACCGGGACAGGGGGCGCGATACGCAGTATTTT. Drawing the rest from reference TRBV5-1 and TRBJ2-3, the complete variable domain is KAGVTQTPRYLIKTRGQQVTLSCSPISGHRSVSWYQQTPGQGLQFLFEYFSETQRNKGNFPGRFSGRQFSNSRSEMNVSTLELGDSALYLCASSYRDRGRDTQYFGPGTRLTVL.

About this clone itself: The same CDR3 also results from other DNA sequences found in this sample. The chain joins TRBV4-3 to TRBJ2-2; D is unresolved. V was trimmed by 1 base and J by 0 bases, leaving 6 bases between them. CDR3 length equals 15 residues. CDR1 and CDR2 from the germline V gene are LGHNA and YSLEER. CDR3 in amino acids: CASSQVTANTGELFF. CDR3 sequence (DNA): TGCGCCAGCAGCCAAGTTACAGCGAACACCGGGGAGCTGTTTTTT.

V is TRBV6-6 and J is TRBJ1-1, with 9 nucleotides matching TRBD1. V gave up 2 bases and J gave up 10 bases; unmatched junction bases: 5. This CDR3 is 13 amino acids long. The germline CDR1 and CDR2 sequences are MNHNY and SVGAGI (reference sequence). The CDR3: CASSYPGTGRAFF. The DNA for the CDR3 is TGTGCCAGCAGTTACCCCGGGACAGGGCGAGCTTTCTTT.

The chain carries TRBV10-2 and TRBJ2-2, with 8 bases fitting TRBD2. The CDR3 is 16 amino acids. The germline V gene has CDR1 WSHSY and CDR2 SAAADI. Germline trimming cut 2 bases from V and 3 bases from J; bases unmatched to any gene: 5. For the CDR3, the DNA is TGCGCCAGCAGTGAGCCCGGGGGGGCCCACACCGGGGAGCTGTTTTTT. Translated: CASSEPGGAHTGELFF.

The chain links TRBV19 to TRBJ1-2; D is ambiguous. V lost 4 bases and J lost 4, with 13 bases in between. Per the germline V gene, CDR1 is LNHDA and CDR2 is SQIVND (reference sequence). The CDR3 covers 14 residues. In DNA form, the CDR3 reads TGTGCCAGTAGTAACCCCCGGGTGGGCTATGGCTACACCTTC. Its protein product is CASSNPRVGYGYTF. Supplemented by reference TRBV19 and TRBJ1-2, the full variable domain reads DGGITQSPKYLFRKEGQNVTLSCEQNLNHDAMYWYRQDPGQGLRLIYYSQIVNDFQKGDIAEGYSVSREKKESFPLTVTSAQKNPTAFYLCASSNPRVGYGYTFGSGTRLTVV.

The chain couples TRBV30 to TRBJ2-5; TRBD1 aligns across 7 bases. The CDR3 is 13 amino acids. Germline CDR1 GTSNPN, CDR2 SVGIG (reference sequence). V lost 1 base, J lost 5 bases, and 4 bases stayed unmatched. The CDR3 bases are TGTGCCTGGAGTGGAGGGGGCGGGGAGACCCAGTACTTC. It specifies CAWSGGGGETQYF.

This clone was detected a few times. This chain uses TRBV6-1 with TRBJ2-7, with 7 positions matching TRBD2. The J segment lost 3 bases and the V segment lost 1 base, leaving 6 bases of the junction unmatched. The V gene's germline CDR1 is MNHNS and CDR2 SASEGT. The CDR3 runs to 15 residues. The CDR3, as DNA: TGTGCCAGCAGTGAAGACCGGGACTACCACTACGAGCAGTACTTC. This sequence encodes CASSEDRDYHYEQYF.

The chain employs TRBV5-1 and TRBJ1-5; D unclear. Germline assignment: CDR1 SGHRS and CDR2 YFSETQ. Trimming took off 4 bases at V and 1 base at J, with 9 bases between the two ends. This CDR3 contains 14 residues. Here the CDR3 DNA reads TGCGCCAGCAGCCAAGGAGAAAGCAATCAGCCCCAGCATTTT. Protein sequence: CASSQGESNQPQHF.

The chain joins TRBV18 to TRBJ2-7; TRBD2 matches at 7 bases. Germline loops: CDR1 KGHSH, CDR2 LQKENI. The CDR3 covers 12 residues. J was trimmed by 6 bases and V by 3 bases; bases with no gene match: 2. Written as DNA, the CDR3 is TGTGCCAGCTCACCTGGGGGGGTCGAGCAGTACTTC. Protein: CASSPGGVEQYF.

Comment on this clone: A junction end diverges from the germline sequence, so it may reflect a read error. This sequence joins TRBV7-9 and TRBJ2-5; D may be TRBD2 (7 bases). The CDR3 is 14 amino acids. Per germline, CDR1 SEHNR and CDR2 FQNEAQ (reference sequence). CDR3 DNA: TGTTCCAGCAGCTTAGGGGGGGGACAAGAGACCCAGTACTTC. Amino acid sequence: CSSSLGGGQETQYF.

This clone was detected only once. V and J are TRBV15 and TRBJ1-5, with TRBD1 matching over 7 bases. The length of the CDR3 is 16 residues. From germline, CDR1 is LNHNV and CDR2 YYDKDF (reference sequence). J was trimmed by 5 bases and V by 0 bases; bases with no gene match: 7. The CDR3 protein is CATSRDRAGGHQPQHF. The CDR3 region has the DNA TGTGCCACCAGCAGAGATCGGGCAGGGGGACATCAGCCCCAGCATTTT.

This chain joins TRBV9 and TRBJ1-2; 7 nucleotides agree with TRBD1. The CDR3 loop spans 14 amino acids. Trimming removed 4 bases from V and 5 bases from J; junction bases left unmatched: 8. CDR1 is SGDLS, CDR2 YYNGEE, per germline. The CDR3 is CASSSEGARYGYTF. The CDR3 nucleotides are TGTGCCAGCAGCTCCGAGGGGGCACGGTATGGCTACACCTTC.